Below are 6 T cell receptor beta chains sequenced from a single sample in a study of shared clonotypes between healthy human individuals. Using immunoSEQ multiplex PCR, the repertoire was profiled, and TCRdb retains in-frame clones only, with some absent. This sample carries nearly 500,000 clones, about three quarters of them seen once, and the ten largest clones take 13%. The sample consisted of PBMCs. The receptors shown here come from a woman aged 40 to 50 in good health. Some clones in this sample may be carry-over from other donors' samples.

The chain carries TRBV5-1 and TRBJ2-5, with no clear D. With the DNA end fitting TRBJ2-7 better, the J assignment may be wrong. Per germline, CDR1 SGHRS and CDR2 YFSETQ. CDR3 length: 13 residues. DNA of the CDR3: TGCGCCAGCAGCTCGCCGCCGTTCTACGAGCAGTACTTC. Protein product: CASSSPPFYEQYF.

This sequence joins TRBV28 and TRBJ2-7; 7 bases are shared with TRBD1. V was clipped by 5 bases and J by 2 bases; unmatched bases: 9. This CDR3 is built from 15 residues. Germline values: CDR1 MDHEN, CDR2 SYDVKM. In nucleotides, the CDR3 is TGTGCCAGCAGTCCACGACCGGGACAGCCCTACGAGCAGTACTTC. Its translation is CASSPRPGQPYEQYF.

The genes are TRBV28 and TRBJ2-1; D is undetermined. The V end was cut by 5 bases, the J end by 8 bases, with 13 bases between. Germline V CDR1 and CDR2: MDHEN, SYDVKM. The CDR3 is 13 amino acids. CDR3 coding DNA: TGTGCCAGCAGTCCAGAACCTAGTTATGAGCAGTTCTTC. Translated: CASSPEPSYEQFF.

This chain links TRBV15 with TRBJ2-1; 9 nucleotides match TRBD2. Per the germline V gene, CDR1 is LNHNV and CDR2 is YYDKDF (reference sequence). The CDR3 sequence is 16 residues long. After removal of 3 bases from V and 6 bases from J, the junction contained 9 bases not matched to a gene. CDR3 coding DNA: TGTGCCACCAGCAGGTTGGCGGGAGGGCCTGTCAATGAGCAGTTCTTC. This codes for CATSRLAGGPVNEQFF.

This sequence joins TRBV6-4 and TRBJ1-5, with D possibly being TRBD1 (5 bases). Trimming took 0 bases from V and 6 from J, leaving 12 bases between them. This CDR3 has 15 residues. Germline V CDR1 and CDR2: MRHNA, SNTAGT. Here the CDR3 DNA reads TGTGCCAGCAGTGACTCTCCGGGGGAGGGTCAGCCCCAGCATTTT. It translates to CASSDSPGEGQPQHF.

The chain couples TRBV5-4 to TRBJ2-7; D is unresolved. Germline V gene lookup returns CDR1 SGHNT and CDR2 YYREEE (reference sequence). The V and J ends lost 0 bases and 2 bases respectively, with 12 bases between them. The CDR3 has 15 amino acids. Written as DNA, the CDR3 is TGTGCCAGCAGCTTGGATAGCCACGGACCCTACGAGCAGTACTTC. It yields the protein CASSLDSHGPYEQYF.